Detailed here is one T cell receptor (beta chain). Its antigen is undetermined. This sample was included in a study of siplizumab effects on memory and regulatory T cells. Looking at the study overall: Paired setups tested mixed lymphocyte reactions with around 1 ug/mL siplizumab or no drug. Study results and limitations: Naive T cells were seen as more diverse than memory cells and as major alloresponse contributors. Alloreactive sequences that could be traced to unstimulated CD4+ memory cells showed a significant reduction under siplizumab. With siplizumab, Treg-derived clones averaged roughly 66% of mappable alloreactive CD4+ clones, versus approximately 27% in controls.

Profiled with immunoSEQ multiplex PCR; TCRdb holds only in-frame clones, not every one. Found here are 7,000 or so clones, roughly 38% of them singletons; the top ten hold approximately 16%. V was trimmed by 8 bases and J by 1 base, leaving 9 bases between them. This CDR3 has 12 residues. The germline V gene has CDR1 MGHDK and CDR2 SYGVNS. Researchers cocultured the mixed lymphocyte reaction cells at 37°C for five to six days. The chain recombines TRBV25-1 with TRBJ2-7; D may be TRBD1 (6 bases). This sequence was found in a human donor in good health; the cells came from an allogeneic mixed lymphocyte reaction. Source material: CFSE-low (dividing) CD8+ T cells sorted from an allogeneic mixed lymphocyte reaction. This CDR3 is CASGQSSYEQYF. CDR3 DNA sequence: TGTGCCAGCGGACAGTCATCCTACGAGCAGTACTTC.